The clone carrying this T cell receptor beta chain was found a few times. Antigen specificity is unknown. CDR1 is SQVTM, CDR2 ANQGSEA, per germline. The CDR3 has 13 amino acids. With 8 bases removed from V and 0 bases from J, the gap between germline ends came to 11 bases. TCRdb keeps only in-frame clones here, not all; method: immunoSEQ multiplex PCR. Of 6,000 to 8,500 clones in the sample, approximately 74% were seen once. This sample was included in a study of coeliac disease. Whole-study context: High-resolution HLA typing was lacking; TRBV7-2 bias was queried instead. Study-wide points: Control samples showed higher TRB and TRG clonality than intraepithelial and lamina propria samples in active celiac disease.

The sequenced sample was lamina propria lymphocytes from the gut. V is TRBV29-1 and J is TRBJ2-1; D possibly corresponds to TRBD2 (5 bases). The receptor was derived from a woman in her late teens or twenties with active celiac disease. The DNA of the CDR3 is TGCAGCACACTAGGAAGCTCCTACAATGAGCAGTTCTTC. It codes for CSTLGSSYNEQFF.